This T cell receptor beta chain emerged from a study of shared clonotypes between healthy human individuals. The V gene lost 3 bases and the J gene lost 0 bases, with 10 bases spanning the gap. CDR1 and CDR2 (germline): SGDLS, YYNGEE. CDR3 length: 14 amino acids. Some 30,000 T cell genomes, or about 0.2 ug DNA, went into the sorted-subset replicate PCRs. TCRdb's table, derived via immunoSEQ multiplex PCR, lists solely in-frame clones and lacks some. Of roughly 760,000 clones detected, around 74% appear once; the ten largest clones hold 1.5% to 2%. Study results and caveats: Memory subsets generally showed lower estimated richness than naive subsets.

To note about this clone: Its antigen is not identified.

The source material was memory CD4+ T cells sorted from blood. Subset of the sample: CD45RA-negative fraction. V usage is TRBV9 and J usage is TRBJ2-7; a possible D gene is TRBD1 (6 bases). The source is a woman aged 30 to 39 in good health. Here the CDR3 DNA reads TGTGCCAGCAGCGAGGGACAAGCCTCCTACGAGCAGTACTTC. Translation: CASSEGQASYEQYF.